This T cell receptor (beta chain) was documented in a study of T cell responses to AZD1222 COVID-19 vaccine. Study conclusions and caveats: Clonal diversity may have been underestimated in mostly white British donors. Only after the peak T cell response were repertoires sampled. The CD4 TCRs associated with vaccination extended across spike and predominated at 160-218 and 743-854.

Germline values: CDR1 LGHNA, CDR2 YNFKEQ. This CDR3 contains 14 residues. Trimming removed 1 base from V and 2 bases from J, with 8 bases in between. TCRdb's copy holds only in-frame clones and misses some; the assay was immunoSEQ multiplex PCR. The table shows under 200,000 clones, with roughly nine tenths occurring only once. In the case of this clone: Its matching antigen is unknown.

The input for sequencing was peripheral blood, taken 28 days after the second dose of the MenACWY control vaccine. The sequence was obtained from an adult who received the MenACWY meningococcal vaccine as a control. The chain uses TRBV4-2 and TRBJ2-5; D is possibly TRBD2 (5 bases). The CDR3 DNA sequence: TGTGCCAGCAGCCAAGTCGGCGGGCAAGAGACCCAGTACTTC. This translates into CASSQVGGQETQYF.